The rows below give T cell receptor beta chains drawn from one sample of a study of graft-versus-host responses after intestinal transplantation. These TCRs are of unknown antigen specificity. The table came from immunoSEQ multiplex PCR; TCRdb's copy has only in-frame clones and leaves some out. The sample has more than 90,000 clones, roughly 92% seen once. Sample: unstimulated CD4+ T cells sorted from spleen or lymph node cells, taken before transplant. The receptors shown here come from a human donor who was the organ donor for an intestinal transplant. CDR3s include the opening cysteine and the closing phenylalanine or tryptophan. The D gene is left open where the match is weak. Size values are once, few and many counts, or a class for expanded clones, and some rows have none.

J gene | CDR3 length | V gene | D gene | clone size | CDR3 protein | CDR3 DNA
TRBJ2-7 | 13 | TRBV27 | TRBD1 | NA | CAIAQRQGYEQYF | TGTGCCATCGCACAGCGACAGGGCTACGAGCAGTACTTC
TRBJ1-2 | 14 | TRBV6-6 | NA | NA | CASSLGRANYGYTF | TGTGCCAGCAGCCTCGGCAGAGCTAACTATGGCTACACCTTC
TRBJ2-2 | 14 | TRBV6-6 | NA | NA | CASRGLTNTGELFF | TGTGCCAGCAGGGGACTCACGAACACCGGGGAGCTGTTTTTT
TRBJ1-1 | 14 | TRBV10-3 | NA | NA | CAISAGFMNTEAFF | TGTGCCATCAGTGCGGGGTTCATGAACACTGAAGCTTTCTTT
TRBJ1-5 | 14 | TRBV7-2 | NA | NA | CASSTQGGDQPQHF | TGTGCCAGCAGCACCCAGGGTGGGGATCAGCCCCAGCATTTT
TRBJ2-1 | 11 | TRBV2 | NA | few | CASMGSDEQFF | TGTGCCAGCATGGGGAGCGATGAGCAGTTCTTC
TRBJ1-4 | 15 | TRBV5-5 | NA | NA | CASSLWGRGDEKLFF | TGTGCCAGCAGCTTGTGGGGGCGCGGGGATGAAAAACTGTTTTTT
TRBJ1-1 | 11 | TRBV6-6 | NA | NA | CASSKNTEAFF | TGTGCCAGCAGTAAGAACACTGAAGCTTTCTTT
TRBJ2-3 | 15 | TRBV5-1 | TRBD1 | NA | CASSLATGSADTQYF | TGCGCCAGCAGCTTGGCGACAGGGTCGGCAGATACGCAGTATTTT
TRBJ2-1 | 15 | TRBV7-2 | TRBD1 | NA | CASSSGQVFYNEQFF | TGTGCCAGCAGCTCTGGACAGGTATTCTACAATGAGCAGTTCTTC
TRBJ2-7 | 14 | TRBV18 | TRBD2 | NA | CASSPSGSKYEQYF | TGTGCCAGCTCACCAAGCGGGAGCAAGTACGAGCAGTACTTC
TRBJ2-1 | 14 | TRBV4-3 | TRBD2 | NA | CASSPRAGGAEQFF | TGCGCCAGCAGCCCCCGGGCGGGAGGAGCTGAGCAGTTCTTC
TRBJ2-1 | 14 | TRBV2 | TRBD2 | NA | CASRQREGLNEQFF | TGTGCCAGCAGACAGCGGGAGGGCCTGAATGAGCAGTTCTTC
TRBJ2-3 | 20 | TRBV5-1 | TRBD2 | NA | CASSTVPGLAGGPGTDTQYF | TGCGCCAGCAGCACCGTCCCGGGACTAGCGGGAGGGCCTGGCACAGATACGCAGTATTTT
TRBJ1-4 | 14 | TRBV5-1 | TRBD1 | NA | CASSLGTGLEKLFF | TGCGCCAGCAGCTTGGGGACAGGGTTGGAAAAACTGTTTTTT
TRBJ2-1 | 15 | TRBV5-1 | TRBD2 | NA | CASSGLAGVYNEQFF | TGCGCCAGCAGTGGGCTAGCGGGAGTCTACAATGAGCAGTTCTTC
TRBJ1-1 | 13 | TRBV18 | NA | NA | CASSPTRQPEAFF | TGTGCCAGCTCACCTACTCGACAGCCTGAAGCTTTCTTT
TRBJ1-4 | 14 | TRBV28 | TRBD1 | NA | CASSQTGDLEKLFF | TGTGCCAGCAGTCAGACAGGGGACCTCGAAAAACTGTTTTTT
TRBJ1-4 | 11 | TRBV28 | NA | NA | CASSLKEKLFF | TGTGCCAGCAGTTTAAAAGAAAAACTGTTTTTT
TRBJ1-4 | 12 | TRBV2 | TRBD1 | once | CASSGRDRVLFF | TGTGCCAGCAGTGGCCGGGACAGGGTCCTTTTTTTT
TRBJ1-3 | 14 | TRBV5-1 | NA | NA | CASSLDRSGNTIYF | TGCGCCAGCAGCTTGGACAGGTCTGGAAACACCATATATTTT
TRBJ2-5 | 16 | TRBV28 | NA | NA | CASSSSGTSYQETQYF | TGTGCCAGCAGTTCCTCCGGGACATCGTACCAAGAGACCCAGTACTTC
TRBJ2-1 | 15 | TRBV11-2 | TRBD2 | NA | CASSFNSGGDNEQFF | TGTGCCAGCAGCTTTAATAGCGGGGGGGATAATGAGCAGTTCTTC
TRBJ1-3 | 15 | TRBV5-1 | TRBD1 | few | CASSLGTGRGNTIYF | TGCGCCAGCAGCTTGGGGACAGGGCGGGGAAACACCATATATTTT